Shown below are 14 T cell receptor beta chains from a single sample sequenced in a study of blood T cell repertoires in COVID-19. The protocol was immunoSEQ multiplex PCR, while the TCRdb copy is restricted to in-frame clones and leaves out a portion. The table lists around 210,000 clones, around 90% of them singletons, with more than 1.4% in the top ten. The source material was peripheral blood. Receptors were obtained from a man aged 18 to 29 with active or convalescent COVID-19.

This sequence joins TRBV6-5 and TRBJ2-7, with 8 nucleotides matching TRBD1. The ends lost 3 bases at V and 5 bases at J; junction bases unmatched: 6. The CDR3 is 14 amino acids. From germline, CDR1 is MNHEY and CDR2 SVGAGI. The CDR3 DNA sequence: TGTGCCAGCAGTTATGGCGCAGGGGGCCACGAGCAGTACTTC. This sequence encodes CASSYGAGGHEQYF.

The chain combines TRBV10-1 with TRBJ2-3; 7 bases are shared with TRBD2. V lost 4 bases and J lost 1; bases outside the gene matches: 5. There are 15 residues in the CDR3. Germline CDR1 WNHNN, CDR2 SYGVQD (reference sequence). The CDR3 coding sequence is TGCGCCAGCAGTGGCGCGGGAGTCGGCACAGATACGCAGTATTTT. Its protein is CASSGAGVGTDTQYF.

In nucleotides, the CDR3 is TGTGCCTGGAGTGTCCGGCAGGACTACGAGCAGTACTTC. Translation gives CAWSVRQDYEQYF. The chain combines TRBV30 with TRBJ2-7; no definite D call. Looked up from germline, CDR1 is GTSNPN and CDR2 is SVGIG (reference sequence). This CDR3 has 13 residues. V lost 0 bases and J 3 bases, leaving 9 bases between the germline ends.

The chain recombines TRBV18 with TRBJ2-1, with D possibly matching TRBD2 (5 bases). V was cut by 6 bases and J by 8 bases, with 14 bases left in between. This CDR3 has 13 residues. Germline loops: CDR1 KGHSH, CDR2 LQKENI. CDR3 in amino acids: CASSLYPGDEQFF. The CDR3 nucleotides are TGTGCCAGCTCCCTTTACCCCGGGGATGAGCAGTTCTTC.

The rearrangement joins TRBV4-3 to TRBJ2-7; D call uncertain. With 0 bases removed from V and 3 bases from J, the gap between germline ends came to 9 bases. This CDR3 has 14 residues. CDR1 is LGHNA, CDR2 YSLEER, per germline. CDR3 bases: TGCGCCAGCAGCCAAGATGAAAACAGCTACGAGCAGTACTTC. This sequence encodes CASSQDENSYEQYF.

This chain joins TRBV7-8 and TRBJ1-1; possibly TRBD1 for D (6 bases). Germline CDR1 is SGHVS and CDR2 is FQNEAQ. V was cut by 2 bases and J by 4 bases, with 8 bases left in between. The CDR3 totals 13 residues. CDR3 protein: CASSLTGSTEAFF. As DNA, the CDR3 is TGTGCCAGCAGCTTAACAGGGAGCACTGAAGCTTTCTTT.

Details on this clone: Other DNA sequences from this sample encode an identical CDR3 as well. This chain uses TRBV30 with TRBJ1-5; D may be TRBD1 (6 bases). This CDR3 is 13 amino acids long. Germline-derived CDR1 and CDR2 are GTSNPN and SVGIG (reference sequence). V lost 0 bases and J 7 bases, leaving 10 bases between the germline ends. The CDR3 region is CAWSVGGDQPQHF. The CDR3 nucleotides are TGTGCCTGGAGTGTAGGGGGAGACCAGCCCCAGCATTTT.

The chain has TRBV9 and TRBJ2-2; 8 bases line up with TRBD2. The CDR3 has 16 residues. Germline V gives CDR1 SGDLS, CDR2 YYNGEE. The junction had 9 bases not matched to a gene; V was cut back by 2 bases and J by 6 bases. The CDR3 nucleotides read TGTGCCAGCAGCGTTACAGCGGGAGACGTATCCGGGGAGCTGTTTTTT. Amino acid sequence: CASSVTAGDVSGELFF. The full variable domain, in which reference TRBV9 and TRBJ2-2 provide the parts outside the CDR3, is DSGVTQTPKHLITATGQRVTLRCSPRSGDLSVYWYQQSLDQGLQFLIQYYNGEERAKGNILERFSAQQFPDLHSELNLSSLELGDSALYFCASSVTAGDVSGELFFGEGSRLTVL.

This chain links TRBV28 with TRBJ2-2; D call uncertain. The CDR3 is 14 amino acids. Trimming removed 3 bases at V and 7 bases at J, with 12 bases between. CDR1 and CDR2 (germline): MDHEN, SYDVKM. CDR3 nucleotide sequence: TGTGCCAGCAGTTTTCAACGGAGTGGCGGGGAGCTGTTTTTT. Translating gives CASSFQRSGGELFF. The full variable domain, with the rest looked up from reference TRBV28 and TRBJ2-2, is DVKVTQSSRYLVKRTGEKVFLECVQDMDHENMFWYRQDPGLGLRLIYFSYDVKMKEKGDIPEGYSVSREKKERFSLILESASTNQTSMYLCASSFQRSGGELFFGEGSRLTVL.

The chain has TRBV16 and TRBJ1-1, with D tentatively TRBD1 (5 bases). This CDR3 has 16 amino acids. V lost 0 bases and J 0 bases, leaving 11 bases between the germline ends. Germline V gene sequence: CDR1 KGHSY, CDR2 FQNENV. This chain's CDR3 is CASSQSSGHLNTEAFF. CDR3 in DNA: TGTGCCAGCAGCCAATCCTCAGGGCACCTGAACACTGAAGCTTTCTTT.

The chain links TRBV19 to TRBJ1-4; 9 bases fit TRBD1. The CDR3 sequence is 15 residues long. Germline V gene data show CDR1 as LNHDA and CDR2 as SQIVND (reference sequence). V was pared by 4 bases and J by 5 bases, with 5 bases of the junction left unmatched. The CDR3 bases are TGTGCCAGTAGTACCCCCGGGACAGGGAATGAAAAACTGTTTTTT. Translation gives CASSTPGTGNEKLFF.

V usage is TRBV7-2 and J usage is TRBJ2-2; 9 bases are shared with TRBD2. The CDR3 is 15 amino acids. Trimming at V came to 5 bases and at J to 7 bases, leaving 8 bases not matched to a gene. In germline, CDR1 is SGHTA, CDR2 FQGNSA. CDR3 region: CASSQSGGTGGELFF. CDR3 DNA: TGTGCCAGCAGCCAGAGCGGGGGGACGGGCGGGGAGCTGTTTTTT.

The chain carries TRBV7-2 and TRBJ1-3; D uncertain. The germline gives CDR1 SGHTA, CDR2 FQGNSA. V gave up 1 base and J gave up 2 bases, with 18 bases separating them. This CDR3 has 18 amino acids. CDR3 sequence: CASSLVGNIIKAGNTIYF. The CDR3 coding sequence is TGTGCCAGCAGCTTAGTCGGGAACATTATCAAGGCTGGAAACACCATATATTTT.

The rearrangement joins TRBV12-3 or TRBV12-4 to TRBJ1-1, with D uncertain. This CDR3 is 13 amino acids long. The V end lost 6 bases, the J end lost 1 base, and 9 bases lay between the germline ends. The CDR3 spells CASSPQRNTEAFF. In DNA form, the CDR3 reads TGTGCCAGCAGCCCCCAGCGGAACACTGAAGCTTTCTTT.